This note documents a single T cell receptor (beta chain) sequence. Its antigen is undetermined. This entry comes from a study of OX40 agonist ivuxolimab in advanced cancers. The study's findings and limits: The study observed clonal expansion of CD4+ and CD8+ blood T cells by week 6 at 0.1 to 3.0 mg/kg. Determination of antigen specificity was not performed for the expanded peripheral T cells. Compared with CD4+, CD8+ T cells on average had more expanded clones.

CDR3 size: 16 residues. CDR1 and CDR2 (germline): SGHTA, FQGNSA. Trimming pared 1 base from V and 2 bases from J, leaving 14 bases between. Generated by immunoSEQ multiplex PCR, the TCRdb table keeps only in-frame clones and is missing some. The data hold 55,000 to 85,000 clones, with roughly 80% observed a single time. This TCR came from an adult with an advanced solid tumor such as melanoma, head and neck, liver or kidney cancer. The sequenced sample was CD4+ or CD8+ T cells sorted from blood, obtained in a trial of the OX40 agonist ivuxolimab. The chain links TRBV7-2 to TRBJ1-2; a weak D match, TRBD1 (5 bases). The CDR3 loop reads CASSLGALGENYGYTF. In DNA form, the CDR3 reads TGTGCCAGCAGCTTAGGGGCGTTAGGGGAGAACTATGGCTACACCTTC.